This T cell receptor beta chain came from a study of OX40 agonist ivuxolimab in advanced cancers. Study-wide context: Patients assigned to dose escalation were diagnosed with hepatocellular carcinoma, melanoma, renal cell or head and neck cancer. Three patients responded partially, comprising one with hepatocellular carcinoma and two with cutaneous melanoma.

Sampled blood was obtained at baseline, cycle 4 day 1, and cycle 7 day 1. Libraries were prepared by immunoSEQ multiplex PCR; TCRdb keeps only in-frame clonotypes and omits some of them. The data hold about 120,000 clones, with more than 80% observed a single time. Germline CDR1 reads SGHRS; CDR2 reads YFSETQ. The CDR3 spans 13 residues. V dropped 0 bases and J dropped 6; count of bases not matched to a gene: 0. Concerning this clone: Its specificity is unknown.

Overall study results and limits: At 0.1 to 3.0 mg/kg and by week 6, CD4+ and CD8+ T cells in the blood had expanded clonally.

The material was CD4+ or CD8+ T cells sorted from blood, obtained in a trial of the OX40 agonist ivuxolimab. V usage is TRBV5-1 and J usage is TRBJ1-2, with 9 nucleotides matching TRBD1. The TCR originated in an adult with an advanced solid tumor such as melanoma, head and neck, liver or kidney cancer. For the CDR3, the DNA is TGCGCCAGCAGCTTGGGGACAGGGGATGGCTACACCTTC. The encoded protein is CASSLGTGDGYTF.